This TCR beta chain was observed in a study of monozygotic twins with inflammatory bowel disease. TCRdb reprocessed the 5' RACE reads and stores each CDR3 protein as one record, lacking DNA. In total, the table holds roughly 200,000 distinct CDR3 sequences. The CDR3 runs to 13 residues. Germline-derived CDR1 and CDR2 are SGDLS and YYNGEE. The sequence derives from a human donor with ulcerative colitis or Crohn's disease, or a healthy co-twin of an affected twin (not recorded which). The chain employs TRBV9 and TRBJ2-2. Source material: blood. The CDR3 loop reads CASSASTTGELFF.